The 3 T cell receptor beta chains below were found in one sample sequenced in a study of T cells in Graves' hyperthyroidism and ophthalmopathy. TCR beta CDR3 regions were amplified from RNA transcripts. Carried out on the TCR CDR3, a first-round RT-PCR used the HTBI primer set. MiXCR, run by TCRdb on the multiplex PCR reads, gives a single entry per CDR3 protein. This table has approximately 480,000 distinct CDR3 sequences, less than 25% appearing once. Sequencing was done on a sample of blood. These receptors were obtained from a man aged 18 to 29 with Graves' hyperthyroidism.

In this sample, this clonotype turned up many times. Written as DNA, the CDR3 is TGTGCCAGCACTTCTGGGGGTTATACTGAAGCTTTCTTT. This codes for CASTSGGYTEAFF. The rearrangement uses TRBV12-3 or TRBV12-4 and TRBJ1-1; D is possibly TRBD1 (5 bases). Between the trimmed V and J ends, which lost 7 bases and 5 bases, there was a span of 14 bases. This CDR3 is built from 13 residues.

This clonotype was detected many times. The rearrangement links TRBV30 to TRBJ2-7; D call uncertain. Between the trimmed V and J ends, which lost 0 bases and 6 bases, there was a span of 12 bases. CDR3 length: 13 residues. Germline V gives CDR1 GTSNPN, CDR2 SVGIG (reference sequence). CDR3 residues: CAWSVGDWGEQYF. The CDR3 region has the DNA TGTGCCTGGAGTGTAGGCGATTGGGGCGAGCAGTACTTC.

This clonotype was recorded at least ten times. The chain carries TRBV12-5 and TRBJ1-1; D might be TRBD1 (6 bases). V was pared by 2 bases and J by 3 bases, with 10 bases between. CDR1 is LGHNT and CDR2 is FRNRAP in the germline V gene. The CDR3 spans 14 residues. This CDR3 is CASGLTRGHTEAFF. Here the CDR3 DNA reads TGTGCTAGTGGTTTGACCAGGGGTCACACTGAAGCTTTCTTT. Based on the CDR3 plus reference TRBV12-5 and TRBJ1-1, the full variable domain is DARVTQTPRHKVTEMGQEVTMRCQPILGHNTVFWYRQTMMQGLELLAYFRNRAPLDDSGMPKDRFSAEMPDATLATLKIQPSEPRDSAVYFCASGLTRGHTEAFFGQGTRLTVV.